Listed below are T cell receptor beta chains from one sample, sequenced in a study of post-analysis software for immune sequencing data. TCRdb re-called the PCR reads through MiXCR, storing one row per CDR3 protein. The data show about 540,000 distinct CDR3 sequences, 30% to 40% seen once. Sequencing was performed on blood. These TCRs come from a girl under 18 with multiple sclerosis. Each CDR3 is given with its conserved first and last residue. Fields, in order: clone size, D gene, J gene, V gene, CDR3 length, CDR3 DNA, CDR3 protein. The D gene is left open where the match is weak. The size of a clone is reported for some rows only, either as once, few or many, or as a class for expanded clones.

.,TRBD1,TRBJ1-2,TRBV11-2,15,TGTGCCAGCAGCTTGCGGGGACAGTCGACCGGGCGCTACACCTTC,CASSLRGQSTGRYTF
.,.,TRBJ1-2,TRBV28,15,TGTGCCAGCAGTTCCCCATGGGGCAGTGCTAATGGCTACACCTTC,CASSSPWGSANGYTF
few,.,TRBJ2-7,TRBV3-1,16,TGTGCCAGCAGCCCCTTTGTCGGGGGGCCGTCCTACGAGCAGTACTTC,CASSPFVGGPSYEQYF
.,.,TRBJ2-1,TRBV15,15,TGTGCCACCAGCAGAGATAACAGAGTGTACAATGAGCAGTTCTTC,CATSRDNRVYNEQFF
.,.,TRBJ2-7,TRBV7-2,15,TGTGCCAGCAGCTTAGTAGTAGCGACCGGCTACGAGCAGTACTTC,CASSLVVATGYEQYF
.,.,TRBJ2-1,TRBV5-1,15,TGCGCCAGCAACCCCAAATCCTACTCCTACAATGAGCAGTTCTTC,CASNPKSYSYNEQFF
once,.,TRBJ2-2,TRBV5-1,16,TGCGCCGGCACCGTAGGTGGATGGACGAACACCGGGGAGCTGTTTTTT,CAGTVGGWTNTGELFF
.,.,TRBJ2-7,TRBV10-3,16,TGTGCCATCAGTGAAGGTGCTGGGGGCGGCTACAATGAGCAGTACTTC,CAISEGAGGGYNEQYF
.,.,TRBJ2-1,TRBV5-1,15,TGCGCCAGCAGCTTCCCCCAGGGATCCTACAATGAGCAGTTCTTC,CASSFPQGSYNEQFF
.,.,TRBJ2-3,TRBV18,16,TGTGCCAGCTCACCAGCGGCGGCAGGAGTAACAGATACGCAGTATTTT,CASSPAAAGVTDTQYF
few,TRBD2,TRBJ2-1,TRBV24-1,19,TGTGCCACCACCGAAACCGGGACTAGCGGGGGAAGCTCCTACAATGAGCAGTTCTTC,CATTETGTSGGSSYNEQFF
few,TRBD2,TRBJ2-1,TRBV3-1,17,TGTGCCAGCAGCCAACCTCCGACTAGCGGGGGGTACCATGAGCAGTTCTTC,CASSQPPTSGGYHEQFF
.,.,TRBJ1-2,TRBV6-5,13,TGTGCCAGCAGTTACTCGACCCGCTATGGCTACACCTTC,CASSYSTRYGYTF
few,TRBD1,TRBJ1-2,TRBV20-1,14,TGCAGTGCTAGTGGGGACAGCGGGCCCTATGGCTACACCTTC,CSASGDSGPYGYTF
many,TRBD2,TRBJ2-5,TRBV29-1,13,TGCAGCGCGGTAGCGGGGGGCTTGGAGACCCAGTACTTC,CSAVAGGLETQYF
.,.,TRBJ2-1,TRBV3-1,13,TGTGCCAGCAGCCAAGAAGCCGGACAGCAGCAGTTCTTC,CASSQEAGQQQFF
few,.,TRBJ2-7,TRBV14,16,TGTGCCAGCAGCCAAGGGCCCCAACAGACGAACTACGAGCAGTACTTC,CASSQGPQQTNYEQYF
.,TRBD2,TRBJ2-1,TRBV6-5,16,TGTGCCAGCAGTTACTGGCGGGGGGATACCTACAATGAGCAGTTCTTC,CASSYWRGDTYNEQFF
.,.,TRBJ1-6,TRBV20-1,13,TGCAGTGCCTCAAGTGGTTCGGATTCACCCCTCCACTTT,CSASSGSDSPLHF
.,TRBD1,TRBJ1-1,TRBV5-1,17,TGCGCCAGCAGCTTGTCCACAGGGGTTTCGGTGAACACTGAAGCTTTCTTT,CASSLSTGVSVNTEAFF